One and the same sample provided the 29 T cell receptor beta chains below, sequenced in a study of Tregs in tolerant kidney transplant recipients. TCRdb's copy holds only in-frame clones and misses some; the assay was immunoSEQ multiplex PCR. The profile shows roughly 99,000 clones, over 85% of them singletons. This specimen was CD4+ T cells from blood, taken before the transplant. The receptor source for this set is a human donor who received a combined kidney and bone marrow transplant.

The chain employs TRBV11-3 and TRBJ2-1, with D possibly TRBD1 on 6 matching bases. Germline V lookup: CDR1 SGHNT, CDR2 YENEEA. The CDR3 spans 14 residues. Trimming left V 5 bases short and J 0 bases short, with 8 bases between. The CDR3 is CASSHRASYNEQFF. In DNA form, the CDR3 reads TGTGCCAGCAGCCACAGGGCCTCCTACAATGAGCAGTTCTTC.

CDR3 DNA: TGTGCCTGGCGGACTAGCGGGTCGACCGGGGAGCTGTTTTTT. Translated: CAWRTSGSTGELFF. This chain joins TRBV30 and TRBJ2-2; 11 bases are a match to TRBD2. Unmatched junction bases numbered 4, after V lost 5 bases and J lost 5 bases. Per germline, CDR1 GTSNPN and CDR2 SVGIG (reference sequence). The CDR3 runs 14 residues.

The CDR3 spells CASSDQWAQPQHF. The CDR3 DNA reads as TGTGCCAGCAGTGATCAGTGGGCACAGCCCCAGCATTTT. The chain has TRBV2 and TRBJ1-5; D uncertain. Germline CDR1 is SNHLY and CDR2 is FYNNEI. The CDR3 consists of 13 residues. Trimming removed 3 bases at V and 7 bases at J, with 10 bases between.

V and J are TRBV29-1 and TRBJ1-1; a possible D gene is TRBD1 (5 bases). The CDR3 runs 15 residues. V lost 6 bases and J 0 bases, leaving 17 bases between the germline ends. The V gene's germline CDR1 is SQVTM and CDR2 ANQGSEA. CDR3 nucleotides: TGCAGCGTCGCCGGGGGTTGGGGGATGAACACTGAAGCTTTCTTT. Translation: CSVAGGWGMNTEAFF.

This sequence joins TRBV7-2 and TRBJ2-7; possible D gene TRBD2, 6 bases. Trimming took 3 bases from V and 4 from J, leaving 13 bases between them. The CDR3 runs 14 residues. From germline, CDR1 is SGHTA and CDR2 FQGNSA. CDR3 DNA: TGTGCCAGCAGCTTCGGGGGATCCCCGTACGAGCAGTACTTC. Its protein product is CASSFGGSPYEQYF.

The gene calls are TRBV4-1 and TRBJ2-1, with TRBD2 matching over 13 bases. Looked up from germline, CDR1 is MGHRA and CDR2 is YSYEKL. The V and J ends lost 0 bases and 5 bases, in that order; junction bases with no gene match: 7. This CDR3 is 18 amino acids long. Here the CDR3 reads CASSQDRRGLAGNNEQFF. CDR3 DNA: TGCGCCAGCAGCCAAGATCGAAGGGGACTAGCGGGGAACAATGAGCAGTTCTTC.

This chain links TRBV7-2 with TRBJ2-7, with a weak D call TRBD2 (6 bases). Per the germline V gene, CDR1 is SGHTA and CDR2 is FQGNSA. V was shortened by 3 bases and J by 2 bases, with 17 bases between the two germline ends. There are 16 residues in the CDR3. Written as DNA, the CDR3 is TGTGCCAGCAGCTTCAGTTCGCGGGACGGAACCTACGAGCAGTACTTC. This gives the protein CASSFSSRDGTYEQYF.

The rearrangement uses TRBV11-3 and TRBJ2-1; 10 positions agree with TRBD1. Trimming cost V 1 base and J 11 bases; bases outside gene matches: 2. The CDR3 extends over 13 amino acids. The germline CDR1 and CDR2 sequences are SGHNT and YENEEA. CDR3 bases: TGTGCCAGCAGCTTAGGACAGGGGGCCAAGCAGTTCTTC. This codes for CASSLGQGAKQFF. Supplemented by reference TRBV11-3 and TRBJ2-1, the full variable domain reads EAGVVQSPRYKIIEKKQPVAFWCNPISGHNTLYWYLQNLGQGPELLIRYENEEAVDDSQLPKDRFSAERLKGVDSTLKIQPAELGDSAVYLCASSLGQGAKQFFGPGTRLTVL.

CDR3 nucleotide sequence: TGTGCCAGCAGCTTAGCGAAGCCAGGACTTAGCACAGATACGCAGTATTTT. Its protein product is CASSLAKPGLSTDTQYF. This chain joins TRBV7-8 and TRBJ2-3; the D gene is possibly TRBD2 (5 bases). CDR3 length: 17 residues. The germline V gene has CDR1 SGHVS and CDR2 FQNEAQ. V was shortened by 0 bases and J by 0 bases, with 13 bases between the two germline ends.

The chain couples TRBV7-6 to TRBJ1-1; the D gene is possibly TRBD1 (5 bases). This CDR3 is built from 15 residues. The V end was cut by 4 bases, the J end by 1 base, with 13 bases between. Germline V gene sequence: CDR1 SGHVS, CDR2 FNYEAQ. The CDR3 nucleotides read TGTGCCAGCAGCTCGGGGGGATTGCGGAACACTGAAGCTTTCTTT. Its protein is CASSSGGLRNTEAFF.

The chain joins TRBV7-2 to TRBJ2-7, with unresolved D. The CDR3 covers 13 residues. From germline, CDR1 is SGHTA and CDR2 FQGNSA. The V end was cut by 1 base, the J end by 6 bases, with 10 bases between. The CDR3 spells CASSLVRRSEQYF. CDR3 DNA sequence: TGTGCCAGCAGCTTAGTTCGTAGGAGCGAGCAGTACTTC.

The CDR3 DNA follows: TGTGCCAGCAGCTTAAGGGGGGGAGATGGAGAGCAGTACTTC. Its translation is CASSLRGGDGEQYF. The V gene is TRBV7-3, the J gene TRBJ2-7; 7 positions agree with TRBD2. The germline gives CDR1 SGHTA, CDR2 FQGTGA. J was trimmed by 7 bases and V by 1 base; bases with no gene match: 7. The CDR3 has 14 amino acids.

The chain couples TRBV30 to TRBJ1-2; D perhaps matches TRBD1 (6 bases). With 2 bases removed from V and 4 bases from J, the gap between germline ends came to 14 bases. The CDR3 is 14 residues long. Germline V gives CDR1 GTSNPN, CDR2 SVGIG (reference sequence). The CDR3 protein is CAWSPSLDSYGYTF. CDR3 DNA sequence: TGTGCCTGGAGTCCTTCCTTGGACAGCTATGGCTACACCTTC.

The chain carries TRBV7-2 and TRBJ2-7, with 7 bases identical to TRBD2. This CDR3 is built from 14 residues. Germline V gene sequence: CDR1 SGHTA, CDR2 FQGNSA. V was clipped by 5 bases and J by 5 bases; unmatched bases: 9. For the CDR3, the DNA is TGTGCCAGCAGCGCGCCGGGGACTACCAACGAGCAGTACTTC. Encoded protein: CASSAPGTTNEQYF.

This clone was seen a few times. The genes are TRBV2 and TRBJ1-2; TRBD1 matches at 12 bases. CDR3 length: 13 residues. V trimming: 5 bases; J trimming: 7 bases; junction bases outside the gene matches: 2. Germline CDR1 SNHLY, CDR2 FYNNEI. The CDR3 nucleotides are TGTGCCAGCAGTCCGGGACAGGGGGCTGGCTACACCTTC. Its translation: CASSPGQGAGYTF. Using reference TRBV2 and TRBJ1-2 for the parts outside the CDR3, the full variable domain is EPEVTQTPSHQVTQMGQEVILRCVPISNHLYFYWYRQILGQKVEFLVSFYNNEISEKSEIFDDQFSVERPDGSNFTLKIRSTKLEDSAMYFCASSPGQGAGYTFGSGTRLTVV.

This chain joins TRBV7-9 and TRBJ2-5, with D possibly matching TRBD2 (5 bases). The germline V gene has CDR1 SEHNR and CDR2 FQNEAQ (reference sequence). This CDR3 has 14 amino acids. The V and J ends lost 8 bases and 5 bases respectively, with 18 bases between them. The CDR3 DNA reads TGTGCCAGCCGACCTCGGAACGGGATCGAGACCCAGTACTTC. It encodes CASRPRNGIETQYF.

Worth noting for this clone: A read error may produce the germline difference seen at one junction end. The CDR3 region has the DNA TGTGCCAGCAGTTACTCGGCAGGGTATTCCTCCGAGCAGTACTTC. Protein: CASSYSAGYSSEQYF. V usage is TRBV6-5 and J usage is TRBJ2-7; D might be TRBD1 (5 bases). This CDR3 region has 15 residues. Germline CDR1 reads MNHEY; CDR2 reads SVGAGI.

V usage is TRBV21-1 and J usage is TRBJ1-5; the table's D gene call, TRBD1, was not cross checked with the DNA. TRBV21-1 is recorded as a pseudogene. CDR3 length: 14 residues. The DNA for the CDR3 is TGTGCCAGCAGCAGACAGGGGGCGAGGCAGCCCCAGCATTTT. Its protein is CASSRQGARQPQHF.

This chain uses TRBV30 with TRBJ2-7; possibly TRBD1 for D (6 bases). Between the trimmed V and J ends, which lost 5 bases and 6 bases, there was a span of 20 bases. Germline CDR1 and CDR2: GTSNPN and SVGIG (reference sequence). This CDR3 has 14 residues. CDR3 loop: CAWGIGQYVAEQYF. CDR3 in DNA: TGTGCCTGGGGGATAGGACAGTATGTTGCCGAGCAGTACTTC.

This clone has just one count. V gene TRBV28 combines with J gene TRBJ1-5; D is possibly TRBD1 (6 bases). Germline assignment: CDR1 MDHEN and CDR2 SYDVKM. The CDR3 loop spans 14 amino acids. V shed 3 bases and J shed 5 bases, with 11 bases lying between them. CDR3 in amino acids: CASSLDSTYQPQHF. In DNA, the CDR3 is TGTGCCAGCAGTTTGGACAGCACGTATCAGCCCCAGCATTTT. Variable domain in full (rest from reference TRBV28 and TRBJ1-5): DVKVTQSSRYLVKRTGEKVFLECVQDMDHENMFWYRQDPGLGLRLIYFSYDVKMKEKGDIPEGYSVSREKKERFSLILESASTNQTSMYLCASSLDSTYQPQHFGDGTRLSIL.

This chain uses TRBV6-6 with TRBJ1-5; D is perhaps TRBD1 (5 bases). This CDR3 has 12 residues. V gave up 6 bases and J gave up 3 bases, with 6 bases separating them. Germline CDR1 reads MNHNY; CDR2 reads SVGAGI (reference sequence). CDR3 nucleotides: TGTGCCAGCAGGACAGACAATCAGCCCCAGCATTTT. Translated, it gives CASRTDNQPQHF.

The rearrangement links TRBV6-6 to TRBJ2-2; 7 bases fit TRBD2. In germline, CDR1 is MNHNY, CDR2 SVGAGI (reference sequence). This CDR3 contains 13 residues. V lost 5 bases and J lost 6; bases outside the gene matches: 3. CDR3 amino acids: CASSLTSAGELFF. The DNA for the CDR3 is TGTGCCAGCAGTCTAACTAGCGCCGGGGAGCTGTTTTTT.

CDR3 residues: CASSRQGEYNEQFF. For the CDR3, the DNA is TGTGCCAGCAGTCGACAGGGTGAATACAATGAGCAGTTCTTC. The chain is built from TRBV6-5 and TRBJ2-1, with TRBD1 matching over 7 bases. CDR3 size: 14 residues. Unmatched junction bases numbered 5, after V lost 5 bases and J lost 4 bases. Germline V gene lookup returns CDR1 MNHEY and CDR2 SVGAGI.

V and J are TRBV7-9 and TRBJ1-2; D gene unclear. The CDR3 contains 13 residues. V was trimmed by 5 bases and J by 5 bases, leaving 12 bases between them. Germline values: CDR1 SEHNR, CDR2 FQNEAQ (reference sequence). Here the CDR3 DNA reads TGTGCCAGCAGCCCGGGCCGGGAGTATGGCTACACCTTC. This gives the protein CASSPGREYGYTF. The full variable domain, its missing parts supplied by reference TRBV7-9 and TRBJ1-2, is DTGVSQNPRHKITKRGQNVTFRCDPISEHNRLYWYRQTLGQGPEFLTYFQNEAQLEKSRLLSDRFSAERPKGSFSTLEIQRTEQGDSAMYLCASSPGREYGYTFGSGTRLTVV.

The genes are TRBV19 and TRBJ1-5, with D possibly being TRBD1 (5 bases). Trimming stripped 6 bases from V and 5 bases from J, with 17 bases between. This CDR3 has 15 residues. Germline V gene sequence: CDR1 LNHDA, CDR2 SQIVND (reference sequence). In nucleotides, the CDR3 is TGTGCCAGTAGCCTCGGGGGTAGCAACTATCAGCCCCAGCATTTT. It codes for CASSLGGSNYQPQHF. The whole variable domain, filled in from reference TRBV19 and TRBJ1-5, reads DGGITQSPKYLFRKEGQNVTLSCEQNLNHDAMYWYRQDPGQGLRLIYYSQIVNDFQKGDIAEGYSVSREKKESFPLTVTSAQKNPTAFYLCASSLGGSNYQPQHFGDGTRLSIL.

The chain employs TRBV5-1 and TRBJ1-2, with 9 bases aligning to TRBD1. CDR1 and CDR2 (germline): SGHRS, YFSETQ. Losses at the gene ends were 3 bases for V and 2 bases for J; bases not matched to a gene: 5. The CDR3 is 15 residues long. CDR3 sequence: CASSYRTGENYGYTF. In DNA, the CDR3 is TGCGCCAGCAGCTATAGGACAGGGGAGAACTATGGCTACACCTTC.

This sequence joins TRBV7-2 and TRBJ2-4, with 8 positions matching TRBD1. The CDR3 has 19 residues. V was pared by 3 bases and J by 1 base, with 14 bases of the junction left unmatched. Per the germline V gene, CDR1 is SGHTA and CDR2 is FQGNSA. As DNA, the CDR3 is TGTGCCAGCAGCTTCCGCGGTGGGGTGACAGGGGTTGCCAAAAACATTCAGTACTTC. Translating gives CASSFRGGVTGVAKNIQYF. Full variable domain (outside the CDR3, taken from reference TRBV7-2 and TRBJ2-4): GAGVSQSPSNKVTEKGKDVELRCDPISGHTALYWYRQSLGQGLEFLIYFQGNSAPDKSGLPSDRFSAERTGGSVSTLTIQRTQQEDSAVYLCASSFRGGVTGVAKNIQYFGAGTRLSVL.

The chain recombines TRBV9 with TRBJ1-1; 7 nucleotides agree with TRBD1. Germline trimming cut 3 bases from V and 0 bases from J; bases unmatched to any gene: 8. This CDR3 has 16 amino acids. Per germline, CDR1 SGDLS and CDR2 YYNGEE. The CDR3, as DNA: TGTGCCAGCAGCGGGGAACGGACAGGATTGAACACTGAAGCTTTCTTT. Its protein is CASSGERTGLNTEAFF.

The chain links TRBV6-1 to TRBJ2-7, with a weak D call TRBD1 (5 bases). Germline V gives CDR1 MNHNS, CDR2 SASEGT. Trimming stripped 1 base from V and 3 bases from J, with 10 bases between. The CDR3 extends over 14 amino acids. CDR3: CASSEGQGDYEQYF. The CDR3 DNA reads as TGTGCCAGCAGTGAAGGTCAGGGTGACTACGAGCAGTACTTC.